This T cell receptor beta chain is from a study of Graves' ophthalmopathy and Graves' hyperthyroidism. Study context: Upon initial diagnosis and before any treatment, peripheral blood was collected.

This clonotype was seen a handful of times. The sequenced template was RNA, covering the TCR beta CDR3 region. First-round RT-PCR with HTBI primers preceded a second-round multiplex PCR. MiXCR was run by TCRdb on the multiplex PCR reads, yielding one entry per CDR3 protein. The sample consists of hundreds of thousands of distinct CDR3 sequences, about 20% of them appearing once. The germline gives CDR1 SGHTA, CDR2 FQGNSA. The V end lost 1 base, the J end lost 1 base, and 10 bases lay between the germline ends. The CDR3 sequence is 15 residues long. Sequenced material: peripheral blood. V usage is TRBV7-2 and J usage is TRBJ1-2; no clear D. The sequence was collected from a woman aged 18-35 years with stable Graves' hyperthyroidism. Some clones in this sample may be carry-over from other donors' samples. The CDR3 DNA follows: TGTGCCAGCAGCTTAGGGCAGGTCCTTAACTATGGCTACACCTTC. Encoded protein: CASSLGQVLNYGYTF.